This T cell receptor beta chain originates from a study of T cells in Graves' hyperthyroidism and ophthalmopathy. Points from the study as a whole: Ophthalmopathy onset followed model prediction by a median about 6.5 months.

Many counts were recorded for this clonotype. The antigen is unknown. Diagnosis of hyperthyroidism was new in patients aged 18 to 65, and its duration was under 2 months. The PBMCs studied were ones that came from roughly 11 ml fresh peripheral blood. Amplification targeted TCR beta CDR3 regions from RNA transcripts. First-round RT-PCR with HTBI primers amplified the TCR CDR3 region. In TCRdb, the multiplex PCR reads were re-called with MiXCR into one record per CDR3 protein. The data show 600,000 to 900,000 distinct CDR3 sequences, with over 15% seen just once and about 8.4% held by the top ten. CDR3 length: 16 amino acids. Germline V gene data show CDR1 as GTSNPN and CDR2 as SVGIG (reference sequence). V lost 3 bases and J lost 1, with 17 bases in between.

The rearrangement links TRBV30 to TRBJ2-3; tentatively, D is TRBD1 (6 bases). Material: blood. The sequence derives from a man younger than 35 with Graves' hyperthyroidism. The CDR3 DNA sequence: TGTGCCTGGAGGGGTATTACAGGGTCGCGCACAGATACGCAGTATTTT. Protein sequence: CAWRGITGSRTDTQYF.